These T cell receptor beta chains were read from a single sample in a study of Ad26.COV2.S vaccination and SARS-CoV-2 variants. Assay: immunoSEQ multiplex PCR; the TCRdb copy retains only in-frame clones and omits some. The data show around 450,000 clones, around 90% seen once. The sequencing here drew on peripheral blood, taken in a trial of Ad26.COV2.S vaccine versus placebo. The receptors here all came from a person aged 18 to 65 who received the Ad26.COV2.S COVID-19 vaccine or a placebo. The CDR3 runs from the conserved cysteine through the conserved F or W. The D gene is left open where the match is weak. Only part of the rows carry a size: once, few, many, or a class if the clone is expanded.

j_call: TRBJ2-1
clone_size: -
v_call: TRBV5-4
d_call: TRBD2
cdr3_nt: TGTGCCAGCAGCTTGCCGACTAGCGACTCCTACAATGAGCAGTTCTTC
cdr3_aa: CASSLPTSDSYNEQFF

j_call: TRBJ1-1
clone_size: -
v_call: TRBV2
d_call: -
cdr3_nt: TGTGCCAGCAGTGATGGAGGGGATCTCACTGAAGCTTTCTTT
cdr3_aa: CASSDGGDLTEAFF

j_call: TRBJ2-7
clone_size: -
v_call: TRBV9
d_call: TRBD2
cdr3_nt: TGTGCCAGCAGCCCCCGGGCTAGCGGAACCTACGAGCAGTACTTC
cdr3_aa: CASSPRASGTYEQYF

j_call: TRBJ1-5
clone_size: -
v_call: TRBV30
d_call: TRBD1
cdr3_nt: TGTGCCTGGAGTCTTTCAGGGGGGCTTCAGCCCCAGCATTTT
cdr3_aa: CAWSLSGGLQPQHF

j_call: TRBJ1-2
clone_size: -
v_call: TRBV6-5
d_call: TRBD1
cdr3_nt: TGTGCCAGCAGTTACGGGGCAGGGGGTGTCTATGGCTACACCTTC
cdr3_aa: CASSYGAGGVYGYTF

j_call: TRBJ2-7
clone_size: once
v_call: TRBV7-3
d_call: -
cdr3_nt: TGTGCCAGCAGCTTAGTACAGGGACACGAGCAGTACTTC
cdr3_aa: CASSLVQGHEQYF

j_call: TRBJ2-1
clone_size: -
v_call: TRBV18
d_call: -
cdr3_nt: TGTGCCAGCTCACTACAGGTTGACTACAATGAGCAGTTCTTC
cdr3_aa: CASSLQVDYNEQFF

j_call: TRBJ2-7
clone_size: -
v_call: TRBV28
d_call: -
cdr3_nt: TGTGCCAGCAGTTTTTACGGGGCCTCCTACGAGCAGTACTTC
cdr3_aa: CASSFYGASYEQYF

j_call: TRBJ2-7
clone_size: -
v_call: TRBV6-1
d_call: -
cdr3_nt: TGTGCCAGCAGTGAAGCGTACGAGCAGTACTTC
cdr3_aa: CASSEAYEQYF

j_call: TRBJ2-7
clone_size: -
v_call: TRBV7-9
d_call: TRBD2
cdr3_nt: TGTGCCAGCAGCTTAGAGGGGACTAGCGGGAGCTTTTGTCACTTC
cdr3_aa: CASSLEGTSGSFCHF

j_call: TRBJ1-6
clone_size: -
v_call: TRBV27
d_call: TRBD1
cdr3_nt: TGTGCCAGCAGACTTACTACACGGGACAGTCGCAATTCACCCCTCCACTTT
cdr3_aa: CASRLTTRDSRNSPLHF

j_call: TRBJ2-7
clone_size: -
v_call: TRBV18
d_call: -
cdr3_nt: TGTGCCAGCTCACCCCGTGGGGCGGACTCCTACGAGCAGTACTTC
cdr3_aa: CASSPRGADSYEQYF

j_call: TRBJ2-2
clone_size: -
v_call: TRBV28
d_call: -
cdr3_nt: TGTGCCCTAGGGGGCACCGGGGAGCTGTTTTTT
cdr3_aa: CALGGTGELFF

j_call: TRBJ1-5
clone_size: -
v_call: TRBV6-5
d_call: -
cdr3_nt: TGTGCCAGCAGTTACTCGAATAGCCAGCCCCAGCATTTT
cdr3_aa: CASSYSNSQPQHF

j_call: TRBJ2-7
clone_size: few
v_call: TRBV7-9
d_call: TRBD2
cdr3_nt: TGTGCCAGCAGTAACAGCGGGAGAAACGAGCAGTACTTC
cdr3_aa: CASSNSGRNEQYF

j_call: TRBJ2-3
clone_size: -
v_call: TRBV19
d_call: TRBD2
cdr3_nt: TGTGCCAGTAGTTTACTAGCGGGAGGATACACAGATACGCAGTATTTT
cdr3_aa: CASSLLAGGYTDTQYF

j_call: TRBJ2-7
clone_size: -
v_call: TRBV7-9
d_call: -
cdr3_nt: TGTGCCAGCAGCTTCGGAGGCCTACTCGGGGAGCAGTACTTC
cdr3_aa: CASSFGGLLGEQYF

j_call: TRBJ1-2
clone_size: -
v_call: TRBV5-1
d_call: -
cdr3_nt: TGCGCCAGCAGCTTAACAGACTATTTTAACTATGGCTACACCTTC
cdr3_aa: CASSLTDYFNYGYTF

j_call: TRBJ2-7
clone_size: -
v_call: TRBV7-9
d_call: -
cdr3_nt: TGTGCCAGCAGCTTATCTTCAGCTACCTACGAGCAGTACTTC
cdr3_aa: CASSLSSATYEQYF

j_call: TRBJ2-7
clone_size: once
v_call: TRBV5-6
d_call: -
cdr3_nt: TGTGCCAGCAGCTTATACCTTAGCGGTCGAACCTACGAGCAGTACTTC
cdr3_aa: CASSLYLSGRTYEQYF

j_call: TRBJ2-1
clone_size: -
v_call: TRBV7-9
d_call: -
cdr3_nt: TGTGCCAGCAGCAACCGGGGGAATGAGCAGTTCTTC
cdr3_aa: CASSNRGNEQFF

j_call: TRBJ2-7
clone_size: -
v_call: TRBV6-5
d_call: -
cdr3_nt: TGTGCCAGCAGTTGGACAGACAGCACCTACGAGCAGTACTTC
cdr3_aa: CASSWTDSTYEQYF

j_call: TRBJ2-7
clone_size: -
v_call: TRBV4-1
d_call: -
cdr3_nt: TGCGCCAGCAGCCAAGCGGCTAGCTTCAGGAGGGAGCAGTACTTC
cdr3_aa: CASSQAASFRREQYF

j_call: TRBJ1-1
clone_size: -
v_call: TRBV12-3/TRBV12-4
d_call: -
cdr3_nt: TGTGCCAGCAGTTCGGGGGGTATCACTGAAGCTTTCTTT
cdr3_aa: CASSSGGITEAFF

j_call: TRBJ2-2
clone_size: -
v_call: TRBV5-5
d_call: TRBD2
cdr3_nt: TGTGCCAGCAGTCGGGTGCGGGAGAGTGGCACCGGGGAGCTGTTTTTT
cdr3_aa: CASSRVRESGTGELFF

j_call: TRBJ1-5
clone_size: once
v_call: TRBV28
d_call: TRBD1
cdr3_nt: TGTGCCAGCAGTTTATGGCGGGACAGGGGAGGGTATAGCAATCAGCCCCAGCATTTT
cdr3_aa: CASSLWRDRGGYSNQPQHF

j_call: TRBJ1-5
clone_size: -
v_call: TRBV7-9
d_call: -
cdr3_nt: TGTGCCAGCAGCGCTCAGAGCAATCAGCCCCAGCATTTT
cdr3_aa: CASSAQSNQPQHF

j_call: TRBJ2-7
clone_size: -
v_call: TRBV10-3
d_call: -
cdr3_nt: TGTGCCATCAGTAGGGGGGTAGGGGTGTACGAGCAGTACTTC
cdr3_aa: CAISRGVGVYEQYF

j_call: TRBJ1-5
clone_size: -
v_call: TRBV5-6
d_call: -
cdr3_nt: TGTGCCAGCAGCTTCCGTCTTAGCAATCAGCCCCAGCATTTT
cdr3_aa: CASSFRLSNQPQHF

j_call: TRBJ2-3
clone_size: -
v_call: TRBV5-1
d_call: -
cdr3_nt: TGCGCCAGCAGCTTGTGGCGGGACACAGATACGCAGTATTTT
cdr3_aa: CASSLWRDTDTQYF

j_call: TRBJ2-7
clone_size: -
v_call: TRBV20-1
d_call: TRBD2
cdr3_nt: TGCAGCCCGAGCGGGGGCTACGAGCAGTACTTC
cdr3_aa: CSPSGGYEQYF

j_call: TRBJ2-1
clone_size: -
v_call: TRBV27
d_call: TRBD1
cdr3_nt: TGTGCCAGCAGTCCCTTGGACAGGCAGAAGCCCTACAATGAGCAGTTCTTC
cdr3_aa: CASSPLDRQKPYNEQFF

j_call: TRBJ2-1
clone_size: once
v_call: TRBV5-1
d_call: TRBD2
cdr3_nt: TGCGCCAGCAGCTTGGGAGCGGGAGGCTTTAGCTCCTACAATGAGCAGTTCTTC
cdr3_aa: CASSLGAGGFSSYNEQFF

j_call: TRBJ2-1
clone_size: -
v_call: TRBV5-1
d_call: -
cdr3_nt: TGCGCCAGCAGCGGGCCCTTAGTTTCCGGGGACAATGAGCAGTTCTTC
cdr3_aa: CASSGPLVSGDNEQFF

j_call: TRBJ2-7
clone_size: -
v_call: TRBV28
d_call: -
cdr3_nt: TGTGCCAGCAGACCTGCTCTGTTCTATGGTTCCTACGAGCAGTACTTC
cdr3_aa: CASRPALFYGSYEQYF

j_call: TRBJ2-7
clone_size: -
v_call: TRBV5-5
d_call: TRBD1
cdr3_nt: TGTGCCAGCAGCAGACAGGGTTATTACGAGCAGTACTTC
cdr3_aa: CASSRQGYYEQYF

j_call: TRBJ1-2
clone_size: -
v_call: TRBV7-2
d_call: -
cdr3_nt: TGTGCCAGCAGCCGGGGACTAAAAGCTAACTATGGCTACACCTTC
cdr3_aa: CASSRGLKANYGYTF

j_call: TRBJ2-2
clone_size: -
v_call: TRBV14
d_call: TRBD2
cdr3_nt: TGTGCCAGCAGCCCTCCCCCACTAGCGGGGGGTCCGAACACCGGGGAGCTGTTTTTT
cdr3_aa: CASSPPPLAGGPNTGELFF

j_call: TRBJ2-7
clone_size: -
v_call: TRBV15
d_call: TRBD2
cdr3_nt: TGTGCCACCAGGGAGGAGACTAGCGGGAGGTACGAGCAGTACTTC
cdr3_aa: CATREETSGRYEQYF

j_call: TRBJ1-1
clone_size: -
v_call: TRBV3-1/TRBV3-2
d_call: -
cdr3_nt: TGTGCCAGCAGCGTGAAGGCCATGAACACTGAAGCTTTCTTT
cdr3_aa: CASSVKAMNTEAFF

j_call: TRBJ2-3
clone_size: -
v_call: TRBV19
d_call: TRBD1
cdr3_nt: TGTGCCAGTAGTATAGGACAGGGTAGCACAGATACGCAGTATTTT
cdr3_aa: CASSIGQGSTDTQYF

j_call: TRBJ1-3
clone_size: -
v_call: TRBV7-2
d_call: -
cdr3_nt: TGTGCCAGCAGCAGGGTAACTGGAAACACCATATATTTT
cdr3_aa: CASSRVTGNTIYF

j_call: TRBJ2-7
clone_size: -
v_call: TRBV15
d_call: TRBD1
cdr3_nt: TGTGCCACCAGCCCCAATGACAGGGGTGGTCTATACGAGCAGTACTTC
cdr3_aa: CATSPNDRGGLYEQYF

j_call: TRBJ2-1
clone_size: -
v_call: TRBV4-1
d_call: TRBD1
cdr3_nt: TGCGCCAGCAGCCAAGACCCGGGGACAGGAGAAAACAATGAGCAGTTCTTC
cdr3_aa: CASSQDPGTGENNEQFF

j_call: TRBJ1-5
clone_size: -
v_call: TRBV27
d_call: -
cdr3_nt: TGTGCCAGCAGCTTTGACTCTAGCAATCAGCCCCAGCATTTT
cdr3_aa: CASSFDSSNQPQHF

j_call: TRBJ2-7
clone_size: once
v_call: TRBV12-3/TRBV12-4
d_call: -
cdr3_nt: TGTGCCAGCAGTGGGGACACCAGCTACGAGCAGTACTTC
cdr3_aa: CASSGDTSYEQYF

j_call: TRBJ1-1
clone_size: -
v_call: TRBV11-2
d_call: -
cdr3_nt: TGTGCCAGCAGCTTCGCCGGTACTGAAGCTTTCTTT
cdr3_aa: CASSFAGTEAFF

j_call: TRBJ2-7
clone_size: once
v_call: TRBV30
d_call: TRBD2
cdr3_nt: TGTGCCTGGAAGGCGGGAGCGTCACACGAGCAGTACTTC
cdr3_aa: CAWKAGASHEQYF

j_call: TRBJ2-7
clone_size: -
v_call: TRBV11-2
d_call: -
cdr3_nt: TGTGCCAGCAGCCTAGAAGTCTACGAGCAGTACTTC
cdr3_aa: CASSLEVYEQYF

j_call: TRBJ2-1
clone_size: -
v_call: TRBV23-1
d_call: TRBD2
cdr3_nt: TGCGCCAGCAGTCAAATTGGGACTAGCGGGAGGAACAATGAGCAGTTCTTC
cdr3_aa: CASSQIGTSGRNNEQFF

j_call: TRBJ1-2
clone_size: -
v_call: TRBV5-8
d_call: -
cdr3_nt: TGTGCCAGCAGCTTGCCCTATGGCTACACCTTC
cdr3_aa: CASSLPYGYTF

j_call: TRBJ2-2
clone_size: once
v_call: TRBV14
d_call: TRBD2
cdr3_nt: TGTGCCAGCAGCCAAGACCTAGCGGAGTACACCGGGGAGCTGTTTTTT
cdr3_aa: CASSQDLAEYTGELFF

j_call: TRBJ2-5
clone_size: -
v_call: TRBV11-2
d_call: -
cdr3_nt: TGTGCCAGCAGCTTAGCCCCAGCGGGCATCCAAGAGACCCAGTACTTC
cdr3_aa: CASSLAPAGIQETQYF

j_call: TRBJ2-5
clone_size: once
v_call: TRBV7-2
d_call: -
cdr3_nt: TGTGCCAGCAGTCCGGTCGGGGAGACCCAGTACTTC
cdr3_aa: CASSPVGETQYF

j_call: TRBJ2-2
clone_size: -
v_call: TRBV5-6
d_call: -
cdr3_nt: TGTGCCAGCAGTACGAACACCGGGGAGCTGTTTTTT
cdr3_aa: CASSTNTGELFF

j_call: TRBJ2-5
clone_size: once
v_call: TRBV6-5
d_call: -
cdr3_nt: TGTGCCAGCAGTACCAGCCACCGGAGCCCTGGGGCCCAGTACTTC
cdr3_aa: CASSTSHRSPGAQYF

j_call: TRBJ2-7
clone_size: -
v_call: TRBV6-4
d_call: -
cdr3_nt: TGTGCCAGCTCCCACCAGGGGTCATTCTCCTACGAGCAGTACTTC
cdr3_aa: CASSHQGSFSYEQYF